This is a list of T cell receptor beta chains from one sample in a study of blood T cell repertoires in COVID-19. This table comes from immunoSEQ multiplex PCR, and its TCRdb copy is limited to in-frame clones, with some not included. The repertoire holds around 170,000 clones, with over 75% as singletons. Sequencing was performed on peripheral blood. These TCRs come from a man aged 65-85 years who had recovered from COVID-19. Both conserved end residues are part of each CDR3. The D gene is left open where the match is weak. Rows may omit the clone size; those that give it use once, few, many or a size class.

CASSQGALAGAYEQYF,TGTGCCAGCAGCCAGGGAGCGCTAGCGGGGGCCTACGAGCAGTACTTC,TRBJ2-7,TRBV14,TRBD2,.
CASSVATLAGRTGELFF,TGTGCCAGCAGCGTAGCTACCCTAGCGGGTCGCACCGGGGAGCTGTTTTTT,TRBJ2-2,TRBV9,TRBD2,once
CASSRGENQPQHF,TGTGCCAGCTCTCGGGGGGAAAATCAGCCCCAGCATTTT,TRBJ1-5,TRBV18,.,.
CASRKTTGVGYTF,TGTGCCAGCAGGAAGACGACAGGGGTAGGCTACACCTTC,TRBJ1-2,TRBV12-3/TRBV12-4,TRBD1,.
CASSQERIRGNEQFF,TGTGCCAGCAGCCAAGAACGGATCCGGGGGAATGAGCAGTTCTTC,TRBJ2-1,TRBV3-1/TRBV3-2,.,.
CASSLGGQGGGELFF,TGTGCCAGCAGCTTGGGCGGACAGGGGGGCGGGGAGCTGTTTTTT,TRBJ2-2,TRBV5-5,TRBD1,once
CASSSTRTGGIYGYTF,TGTGCCAGTAGTTCAACCCGGACAGGGGGTATCTATGGCTACACCTTC,TRBJ1-2,TRBV19,TRBD1,.
CASSLGDRGGYEQYF,TGCGCCAGCAGCTTGGGGGACAGGGGCGGCTACGAGCAGTACTTC,TRBJ2-7,TRBV5-1,TRBD1,.
CASSEQGANGNTIYF,TGTGCCAGCAGCGAACAGGGGGCGAATGGAAACACCATATATTTT,TRBJ1-3,TRBV9,TRBD1,.
CASSSTSVTYEQYF,TGCGCCAGCAGCTCAACTAGCGTAACCTACGAGCAGTACTTC,TRBJ2-7,TRBV5-1,TRBD2,.
CASSTNTSGRAPEQFF,TGTGCCAGCAGCACAAATACTAGCGGGAGGGCCCCTGAGCAGTTCTTC,TRBJ2-1,TRBV7-9,TRBD2,.
CASSLAGLERHEQFF,TGTGCCAGCAGCTTGGCCGGACTGGAGCGGCATGAGCAGTTCTTC,TRBJ2-1,TRBV5-4,.,.
CASSEAFRVAAFF,TGTGCCAGCAGTGAAGCGTTCAGGGTGGCAGCTTTCTTT,TRBJ1-1,TRBV2,.,.
CASKPLRSQETQYF,TGTGCCAGCAAGCCCCTGAGGAGCCAAGAGACCCAGTACTTC,TRBJ2-5,TRBV6-5,.,.
CASSLGRADYGYTF,TGTGCCAGCAGCTTGGGCAGGGCGGACTATGGCTACACCTTC,TRBJ1-2,TRBV5-6,.,few
CSATGGSVDTEAFF,TGCAGCGCGACAGGGGGATCCGTGGACACTGAAGCTTTCTTT,TRBJ1-1,TRBV29-1,TRBD1,.
CASSTSGTPSTDTQYF,TGTGCCAGTAGTACCTCCGGGACACCGAGCACAGATACGCAGTATTTT,TRBJ2-3,TRBV19,.,.
CASRTLAGPYEQYF,TGTGCCAGCAGGACACTAGCGGGACCTTACGAGCAGTACTTC,TRBJ2-7,TRBV3-1/TRBV3-2,TRBD2,.
CASSLERKDGAKNIQYF,TGTGCCAGCAGCTTGGAGAGGAAAGACGGAGCCAAAAACATTCAGTACTTC,TRBJ2-4,TRBV5-6,.,.
CASSTNRLSTDTQYF,TGTGCCAGCAGCACAAACAGACTAAGCACAGATACGCAGTATTTT,TRBJ2-3,TRBV5-6,.,.
CAWSGTSAGYTDTQYF,TGTGCCTGGTCAGGGACTAGCGCTGGTTACACAGATACGCAGTATTTT,TRBJ2-3,TRBV30,TRBD2,.
CASSLGREGNQPQHF,TGTGCCAGCAGCTTGGGCAGGGAAGGCAATCAGCCCCAGCATTTT,TRBJ1-5,TRBV13,.,.
CASTARGSYEQYF,TGTGCCAGCACCGCGAGAGGGTCCTACGAGCAGTACTTC,TRBJ2-7,TRBV27,.,.
CAISESGGKGQPQHF,TGTGCCATCAGTGAGTCGGGAGGGAAGGGTCAGCCCCAGCATTTT,TRBJ1-5,TRBV10-3,.,.
CASSEGLQVEETQYF,TGCGCCAGCAGCGAGGGACTTCAGGTCGAAGAGACCCAGTACTTC,TRBJ2-5,TRBV5-1,.,few
CASSLRGLSTDTQYF,TGTGCCAGCAGTTTACGGGGACTAAGCACAGATACGCAGTATTTT,TRBJ2-3,TRBV28,TRBD2,.
CASGFSGGSTYEQYF,TGCGCCAGCGGATTTTCAGGGGGTTCGACCTACGAGCAGTACTTC,TRBJ2-7,TRBV10-2,TRBD1,.
CASSPGTGRETQYF,TGTGCCAGCAGCCCCGGGACAGGCCGGGAGACCCAGTACTTC,TRBJ2-5,TRBV7-6,TRBD1,.
CASSYSGGTETQYF,TGTGCCAGCAGTTACTCGGGCGGGACAGAGACCCAGTACTTC,TRBJ2-5,TRBV6-2/TRBV6-3,.,.
CASSLEGLAGSGELFF,TGTGCCAGCAGTCTGGAGGGACTAGCGGGATCCGGGGAGCTGTTTTTT,TRBJ2-2,TRBV2,TRBD2,many
CASSLGTDTTEAFF,TGTGCCAGCAGTTTAGGGACAGATACCACTGAAGCTTTCTTT,TRBJ1-1,TRBV27,TRBD1,.